This T cell receptor beta chain derives from a study of blood T cell repertoires in COVID-19. Study-level background: Acute-phase and convalescent COVID-19 samples originated in the United States, Italy and Spain.

CDR3 length: 15 amino acids. V lost 2 bases and J lost 7, with 12 bases in between. Per the germline V gene, CDR1 is SGHAT and CDR2 is FQNNGV. Cohorts were based on clinical histories the participants reported. Cohort 3 recovery required two negative PCRs, clearance, or symptom resolution. Per the authors' pipeline: Quantification of nucleated cells was approximated via reference gene primer amplification. Only in-frame clones appear in the TCRdb table, and some are missing; sequencing was by immunoSEQ multiplex PCR. Clone size and V and J calls were adopted from that table, with D and trimming inferred from the DNA. The sample yields 250,000 to 300,000 clones, around 86% seen once.

The source is a woman in her thirties or forties who had recovered from COVID-19. Sequencing was performed on PBMCs or T cells enriched from blood (not recorded which). V usage is TRBV11-2 and J usage is TRBJ1-6; no definite D call. The CDR3 nucleotides are TGTGCCAGCAGCTTATACCGGGGAAGCAATTCACCCCTCCACTTT. It codes for CASSLYRGSNSPLHF.